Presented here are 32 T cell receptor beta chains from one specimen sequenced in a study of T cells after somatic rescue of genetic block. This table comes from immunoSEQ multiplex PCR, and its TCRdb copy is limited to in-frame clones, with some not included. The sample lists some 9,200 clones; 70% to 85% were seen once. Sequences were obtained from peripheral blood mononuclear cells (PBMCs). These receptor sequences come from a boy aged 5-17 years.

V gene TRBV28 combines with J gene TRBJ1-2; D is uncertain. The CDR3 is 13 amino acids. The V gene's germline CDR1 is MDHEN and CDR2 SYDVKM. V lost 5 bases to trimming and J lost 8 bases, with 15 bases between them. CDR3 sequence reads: CASSRDVGRGYTF. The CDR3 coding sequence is TGTGCCAGCAGTCGAGACGTCGGGCGAGGCTACACCTTC.

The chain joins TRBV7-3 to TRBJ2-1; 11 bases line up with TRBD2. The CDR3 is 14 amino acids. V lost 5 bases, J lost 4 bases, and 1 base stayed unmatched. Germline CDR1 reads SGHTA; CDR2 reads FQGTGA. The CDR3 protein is CASSLAGGYNEQFF. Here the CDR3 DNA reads TGTGCCAGCAGCCTAGCGGGGGGATACAATGAGCAGTTCTTC.

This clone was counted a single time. CDR3 region: CASSLLGTGGYTQYF. CDR3 DNA sequence: TGTGCCAGCAGCTTATTGGGGACAGGGGGCTATACGCAGTATTTT. The chain employs TRBV11-2 and TRBJ2-3; TRBD1 matches at 12 bases. The V and J ends lost 2 bases and 7 bases, in that order; junction bases with no gene match: 4. The germline CDR1 and CDR2 sequences are SGHAT and FQNNGV. This CDR3 contains 15 residues.

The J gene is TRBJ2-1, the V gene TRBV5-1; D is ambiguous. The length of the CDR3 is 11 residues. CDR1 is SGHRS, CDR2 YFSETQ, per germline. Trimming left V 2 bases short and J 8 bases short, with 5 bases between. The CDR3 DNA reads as TGCGCCAGCAGCTTCCAATATGAGCAGTTCTTC. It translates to CASSFQYEQFF. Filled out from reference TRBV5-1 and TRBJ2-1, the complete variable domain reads KAGVTQTPRYLIKTRGQQVTLSCSPISGHRSVSWYQQTPGQGLQFLFEYFSETQRNKGNFPGRFSGRQFSNSRSEMNVSTLELGDSALYLCASSFQYEQFFGPGTRLTVL.

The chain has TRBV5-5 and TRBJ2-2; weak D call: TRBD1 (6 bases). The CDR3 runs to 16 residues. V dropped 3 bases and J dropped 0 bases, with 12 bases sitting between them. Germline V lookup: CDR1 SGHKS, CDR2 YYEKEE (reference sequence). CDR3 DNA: TGTGCCAGCAGCTACCAGACAGGACCGAACACCGGGGAGCTGTTTTTT. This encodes CASSYQTGPNTGELFF.

The CDR3 loop reads CASSLAQGSTGNTIYF. In DNA form, the CDR3 reads TGCGCCAGCAGCTTGGCGCAGGGATCGACTGGAAACACCATATATTTT. V and J are TRBV5-1 and TRBJ1-3, with D possibly matching TRBD1 (5 bases). Trimming shortened V by 0 bases and J by 2 bases, and 12 bases separated the two germline ends. The CDR3 sequence is 16 residues long. CDR1 is SGHRS, CDR2 YFSETQ, per germline. The full variable domain, completed using reference TRBV5-1 and TRBJ1-3, is KAGVTQTPRYLIKTRGQQVTLSCSPISGHRSVSWYQQTPGQGLQFLFEYFSETQRNKGNFPGRFSGRQFSNSRSEMNVSTLELGDSALYLCASSLAQGSTGNTIYFGEGSWLTVV.

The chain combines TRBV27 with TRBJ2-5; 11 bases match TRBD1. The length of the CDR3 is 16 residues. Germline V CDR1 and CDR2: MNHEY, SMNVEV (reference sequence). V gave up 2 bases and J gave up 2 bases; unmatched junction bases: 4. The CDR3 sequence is CASSLRDRGVQETQYF. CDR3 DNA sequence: TGTGCCAGCAGTTTAAGGGACAGGGGGGTGCAAGAGACCCAGTACTTC.

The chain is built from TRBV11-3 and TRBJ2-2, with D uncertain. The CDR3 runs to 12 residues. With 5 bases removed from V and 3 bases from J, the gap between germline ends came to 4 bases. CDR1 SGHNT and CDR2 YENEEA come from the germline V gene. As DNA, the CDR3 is TGTGCCAGCAGCCCACACACCGGGGAGCTGTTTTTT. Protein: CASSPHTGELFF. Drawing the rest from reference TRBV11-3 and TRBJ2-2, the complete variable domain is EAGVVQSPRYKIIEKKQPVAFWCNPISGHNTLYWYLQNLGQGPELLIRYENEEAVDDSQLPKDRFSAERLKGVDSTLKIQPAELGDSAVYLCASSPHTGELFFGEGSRLTVL.

The CDR3 DNA follows: TGTGCCACCAGCAGAGAAGGGCGGGAGGGCGAGGAGACCCAGTACTTC. Translation gives CATSREGREGEETQYF. V and J are TRBV15 and TRBJ2-5; 9 bases align to TRBD2. CDR3 length: 16 residues. Germline CDR1 LNHNV, CDR2 YYDKDF (reference sequence). J lost 5 bases, V lost 0 bases, and 7 bases had no gene match.

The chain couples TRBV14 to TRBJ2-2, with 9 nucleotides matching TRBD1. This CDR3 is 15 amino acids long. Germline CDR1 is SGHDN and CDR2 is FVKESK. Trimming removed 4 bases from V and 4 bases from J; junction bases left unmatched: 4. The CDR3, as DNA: TGTGCCAGCAGCCGACAGGGGGGCGTCACCGGGGAGCTGTTTTTT. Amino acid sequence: CASSRQGGVTGELFF.

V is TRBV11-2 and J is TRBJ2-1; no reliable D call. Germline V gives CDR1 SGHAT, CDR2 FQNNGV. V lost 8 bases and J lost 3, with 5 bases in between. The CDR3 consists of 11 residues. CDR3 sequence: CASLLYNEQFF. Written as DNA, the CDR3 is TGTGCCAGCTTGCTCTACAATGAGCAGTTCTTC.

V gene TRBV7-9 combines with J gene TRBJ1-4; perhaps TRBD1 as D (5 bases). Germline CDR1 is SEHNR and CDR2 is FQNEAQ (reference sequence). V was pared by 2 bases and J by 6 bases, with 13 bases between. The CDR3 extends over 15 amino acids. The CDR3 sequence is CASSLYPGGDEKLFF. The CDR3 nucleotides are TGTGCCAGCAGCTTATACCCCGGAGGGGATGAAAAACTGTTTTTT. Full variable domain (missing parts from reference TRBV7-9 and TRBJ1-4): DTGVSQNPRHKITKRGQNVTFRCDPISEHNRLYWYRQTLGQGPEFLTYFQNEAQLEKSRLLSDRFSAERPKGSFSTLEIQRTEQGDSAMYLCASSLYPGGDEKLFFGSGTQLSVL.

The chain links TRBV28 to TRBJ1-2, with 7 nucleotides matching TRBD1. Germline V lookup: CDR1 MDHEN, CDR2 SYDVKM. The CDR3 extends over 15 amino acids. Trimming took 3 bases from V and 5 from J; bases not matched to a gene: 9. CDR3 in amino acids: CASSFWRGPNYGYTF. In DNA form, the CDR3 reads TGTGCCAGCAGTTTTTGGAGGGGGCCCAATTATGGCTACACCTTC.

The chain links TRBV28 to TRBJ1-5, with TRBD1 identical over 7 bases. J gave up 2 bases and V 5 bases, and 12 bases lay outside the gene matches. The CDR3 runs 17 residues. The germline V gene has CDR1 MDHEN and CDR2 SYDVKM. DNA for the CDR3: TGTGCCAGCAGTCCAATTCGACAGGGAAGGGGCAATCAGCCCCAGCATTTT. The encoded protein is CASSPIRQGRGNQPQHF.

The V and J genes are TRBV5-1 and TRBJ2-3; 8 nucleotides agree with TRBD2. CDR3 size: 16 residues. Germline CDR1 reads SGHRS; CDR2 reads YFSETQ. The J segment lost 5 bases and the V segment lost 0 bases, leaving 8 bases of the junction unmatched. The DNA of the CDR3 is TGCGCCAGCAGCTTGGTAGCGGGACCTTCGGGAGATACGCAGTATTTT. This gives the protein CASSLVAGPSGDTQYF.

The CDR3 here is CASSKGAGTDTQYF. Written as DNA, the CDR3 is TGTGCCAGCAGCAAAGGGGCTGGCACAGATACGCAGTATTTT. The chain employs TRBV7-6 and TRBJ2-3, with TRBD1 as a possible D gene (5 bases). The CDR3 covers 14 residues. CDR1 and CDR2 from the germline V gene are SGHVS and FNYEAQ. V shed 5 bases and J shed 1 base, with 10 bases lying between them.

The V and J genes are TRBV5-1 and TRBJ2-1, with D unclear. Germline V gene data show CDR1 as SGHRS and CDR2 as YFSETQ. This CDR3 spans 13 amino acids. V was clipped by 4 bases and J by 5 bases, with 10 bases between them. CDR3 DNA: TGCGCCAGCAGCACCCTTCCTAACAATGAGCAGTTCTTC. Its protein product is CASSTLPNNEQFF.

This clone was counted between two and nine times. CDR3 loop: CASSPSGGSGQYF. The DNA for the CDR3 is TGTGCCAGCAGCCCTTCTGGCGGGAGCGGGCAGTACTTC. V usage is TRBV14 and J usage is TRBJ2-7, with TRBD2 matching 7 bases. CDR3 length: 13 amino acids. V shed 4 bases, J shed 9 bases, and the junction held 9 bases outside the gene matches. CDR1 SGHDN and CDR2 FVKESK come from the germline V gene.

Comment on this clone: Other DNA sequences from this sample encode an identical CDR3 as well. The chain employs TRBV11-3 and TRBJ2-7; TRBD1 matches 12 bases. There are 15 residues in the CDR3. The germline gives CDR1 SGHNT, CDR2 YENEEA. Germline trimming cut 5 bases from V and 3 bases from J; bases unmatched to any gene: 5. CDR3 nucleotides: TGTGCCAGCAGCCCCGGGACAGGGGGCTTCTACGAGCAGTACTTC. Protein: CASSPGTGGFYEQYF.

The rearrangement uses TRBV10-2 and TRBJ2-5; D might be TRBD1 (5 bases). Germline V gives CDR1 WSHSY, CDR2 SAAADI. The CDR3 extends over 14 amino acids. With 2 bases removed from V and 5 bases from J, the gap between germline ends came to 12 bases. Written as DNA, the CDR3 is TGCGCCAGCAGTGAGCAGGGTGGGTGGGAGACCCAGTACTTC. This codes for CASSEQGGWETQYF.

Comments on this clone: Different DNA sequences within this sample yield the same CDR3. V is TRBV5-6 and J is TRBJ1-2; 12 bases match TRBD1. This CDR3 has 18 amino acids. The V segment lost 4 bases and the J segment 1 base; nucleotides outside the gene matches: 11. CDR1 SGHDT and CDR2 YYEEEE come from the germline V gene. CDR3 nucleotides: TGTGCCAGCAGCCCTCGGAGGGGGACAGGGGGCATTAACTATGGCTACACCTTC. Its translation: CASSPRRGTGGINYGYTF.

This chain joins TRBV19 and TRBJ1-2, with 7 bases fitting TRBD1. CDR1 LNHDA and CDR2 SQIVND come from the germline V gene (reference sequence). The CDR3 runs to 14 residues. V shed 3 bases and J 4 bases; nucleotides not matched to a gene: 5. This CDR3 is CASSILTGRYGYTF. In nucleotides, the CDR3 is TGTGCCAGTAGTATTTTGACAGGGCGCTATGGCTACACCTTC.

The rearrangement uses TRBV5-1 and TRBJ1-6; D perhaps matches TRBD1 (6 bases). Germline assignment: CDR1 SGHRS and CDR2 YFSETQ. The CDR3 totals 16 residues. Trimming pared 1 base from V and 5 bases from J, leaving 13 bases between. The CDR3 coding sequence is TGCGCCAGCAGCTTGTTGGGGGGCGCGAATAATTCACCCCTCCACTTT. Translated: CASSLLGGANNSPLHF.

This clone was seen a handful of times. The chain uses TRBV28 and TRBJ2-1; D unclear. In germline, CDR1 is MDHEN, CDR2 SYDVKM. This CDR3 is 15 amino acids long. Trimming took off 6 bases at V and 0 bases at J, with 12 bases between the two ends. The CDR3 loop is CASSPDGSSYNEQFF. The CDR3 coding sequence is TGTGCCAGCAGCCCAGACGGCAGCTCCTACAATGAGCAGTTCTTC.

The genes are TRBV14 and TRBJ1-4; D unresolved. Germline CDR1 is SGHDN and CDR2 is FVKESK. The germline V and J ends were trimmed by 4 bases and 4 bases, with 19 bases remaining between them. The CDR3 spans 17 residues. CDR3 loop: CASSREPKGRVNEKLFF. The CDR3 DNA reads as TGTGCCAGCAGCCGTGAACCTAAAGGAAGGGTTAATGAAAAACTGTTTTTT.

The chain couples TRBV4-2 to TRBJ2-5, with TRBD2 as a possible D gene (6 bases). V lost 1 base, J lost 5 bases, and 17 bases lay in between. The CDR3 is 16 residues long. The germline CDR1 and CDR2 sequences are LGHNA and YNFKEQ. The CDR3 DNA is TGTGCCAGCAGCCAAGTGGGGACTGGGGGAAGGGAGACCCAGTACTTC. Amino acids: CASSQVGTGGRETQYF.

The CDR3 nucleotides are TGCAGCGGAGAAAGTCTTTCGACAGTAAACACTGAAGCTTTCTTT. The encoded protein is CSGESLSTVNTEAFF. V and J are TRBV29-1 and TRBJ1-1; tentative D call: TRBD1 (5 bases). Germline CDR1 reads SQVTM; CDR2 reads ANQGSEA. This CDR3 contains 15 residues. The V and J ends lost 7 bases and 2 bases respectively, with 20 bases between them.

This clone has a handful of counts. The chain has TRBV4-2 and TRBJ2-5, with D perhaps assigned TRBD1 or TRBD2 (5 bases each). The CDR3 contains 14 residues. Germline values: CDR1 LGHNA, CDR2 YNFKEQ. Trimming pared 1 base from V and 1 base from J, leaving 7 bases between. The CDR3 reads CASSQAGSQETQYF. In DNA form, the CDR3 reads TGTGCCAGCAGCCAAGCAGGGAGCCAAGAGACCCAGTACTTC.

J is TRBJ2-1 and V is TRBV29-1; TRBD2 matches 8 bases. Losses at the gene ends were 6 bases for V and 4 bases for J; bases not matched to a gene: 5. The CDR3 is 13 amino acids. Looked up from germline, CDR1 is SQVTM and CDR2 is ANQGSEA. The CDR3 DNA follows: TGCAGCGTGCTGGGACTAGAGTACAATGAGCAGTTCTTC. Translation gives CSVLGLEYNEQFF.

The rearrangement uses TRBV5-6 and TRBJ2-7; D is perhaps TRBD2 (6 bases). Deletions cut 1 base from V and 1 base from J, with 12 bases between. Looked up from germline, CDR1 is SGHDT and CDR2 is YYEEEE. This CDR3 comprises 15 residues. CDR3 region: CASSLWGGSSYEQYF. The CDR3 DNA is TGTGCCAGCAGCTTGTGGGGAGGCTCGTCCTACGAGCAGTACTTC.

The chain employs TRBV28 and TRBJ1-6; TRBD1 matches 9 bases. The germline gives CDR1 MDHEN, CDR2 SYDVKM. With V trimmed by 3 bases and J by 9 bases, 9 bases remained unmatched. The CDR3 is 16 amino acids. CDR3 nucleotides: TGTGCCAGCAGTTTGGGGACAGGGAGTAGAGGTTCACCCCTCCACTTT. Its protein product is CASSLGTGSRGSPLHF.

DNA for the CDR3: TGTGCCAGCAGTAACCCGCAGCGCTCCTACGAGCAGTACTTC. Its translation is CASSNPQRSYEQYF. This chain joins TRBV28 and TRBJ2-7; no firm D call. The CDR3 runs to 14 residues. Trimming took off 5 bases at V and 0 bases at J, with 11 bases between the two ends. CDR1 and CDR2 (germline): MDHEN, SYDVKM. The variable domain in full, with the rest retrieved from reference TRBV28 and TRBJ2-7, is DVKVTQSSRYLVKRTGEKVFLECVQDMDHENMFWYRQDPGLGLRLIYFSYDVKMKEKGDIPEGYSVSREKKERFSLILESASTNQTSMYLCASSNPQRSYEQYFGPGTRLTVT.